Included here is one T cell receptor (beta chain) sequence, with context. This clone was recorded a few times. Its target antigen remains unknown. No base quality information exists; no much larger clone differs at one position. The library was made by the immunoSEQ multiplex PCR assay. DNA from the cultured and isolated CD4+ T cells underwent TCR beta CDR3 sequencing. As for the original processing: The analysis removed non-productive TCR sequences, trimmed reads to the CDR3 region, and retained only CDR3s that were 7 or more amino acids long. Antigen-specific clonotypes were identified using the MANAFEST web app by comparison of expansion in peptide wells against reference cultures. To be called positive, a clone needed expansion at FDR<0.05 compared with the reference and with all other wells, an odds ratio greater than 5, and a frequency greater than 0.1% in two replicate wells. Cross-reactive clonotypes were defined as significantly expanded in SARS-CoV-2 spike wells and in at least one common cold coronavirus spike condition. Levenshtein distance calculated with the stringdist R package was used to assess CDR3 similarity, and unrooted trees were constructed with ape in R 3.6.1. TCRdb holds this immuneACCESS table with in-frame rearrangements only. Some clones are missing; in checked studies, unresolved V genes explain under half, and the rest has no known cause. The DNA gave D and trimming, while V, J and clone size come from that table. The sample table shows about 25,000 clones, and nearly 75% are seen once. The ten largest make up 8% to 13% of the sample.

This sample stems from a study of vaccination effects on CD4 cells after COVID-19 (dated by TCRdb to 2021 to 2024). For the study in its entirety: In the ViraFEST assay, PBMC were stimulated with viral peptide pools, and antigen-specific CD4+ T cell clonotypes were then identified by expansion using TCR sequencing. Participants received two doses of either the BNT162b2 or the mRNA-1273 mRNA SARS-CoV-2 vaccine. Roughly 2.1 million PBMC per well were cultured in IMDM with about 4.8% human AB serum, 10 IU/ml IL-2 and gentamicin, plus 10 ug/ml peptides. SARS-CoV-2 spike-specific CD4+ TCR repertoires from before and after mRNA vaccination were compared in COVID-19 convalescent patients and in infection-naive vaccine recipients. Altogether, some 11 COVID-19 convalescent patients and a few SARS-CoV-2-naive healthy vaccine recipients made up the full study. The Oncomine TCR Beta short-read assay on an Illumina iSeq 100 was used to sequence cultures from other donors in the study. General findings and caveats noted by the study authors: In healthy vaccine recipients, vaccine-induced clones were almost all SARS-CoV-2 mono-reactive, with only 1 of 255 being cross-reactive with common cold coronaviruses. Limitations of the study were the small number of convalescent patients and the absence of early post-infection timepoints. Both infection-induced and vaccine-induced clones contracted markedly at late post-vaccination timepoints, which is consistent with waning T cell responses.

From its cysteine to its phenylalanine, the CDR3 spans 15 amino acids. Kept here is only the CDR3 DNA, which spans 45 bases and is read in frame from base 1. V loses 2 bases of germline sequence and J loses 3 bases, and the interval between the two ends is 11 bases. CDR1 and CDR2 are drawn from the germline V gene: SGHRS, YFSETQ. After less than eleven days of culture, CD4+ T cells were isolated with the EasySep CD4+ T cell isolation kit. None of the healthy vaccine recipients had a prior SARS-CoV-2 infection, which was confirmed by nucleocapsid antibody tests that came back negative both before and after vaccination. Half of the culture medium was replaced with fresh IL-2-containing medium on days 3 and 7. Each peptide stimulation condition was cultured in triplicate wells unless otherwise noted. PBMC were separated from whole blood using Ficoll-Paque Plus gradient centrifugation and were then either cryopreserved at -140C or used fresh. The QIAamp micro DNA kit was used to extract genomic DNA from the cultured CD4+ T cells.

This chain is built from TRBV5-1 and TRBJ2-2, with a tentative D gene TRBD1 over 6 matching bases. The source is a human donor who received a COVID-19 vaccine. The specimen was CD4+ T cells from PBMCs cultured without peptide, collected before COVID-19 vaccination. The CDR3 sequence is CASSLGHRDTGELFF. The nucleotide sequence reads TGCGCCAGCAGCTTAGGCCACAGGGACACCGGGGAGCTGTTTTTT.